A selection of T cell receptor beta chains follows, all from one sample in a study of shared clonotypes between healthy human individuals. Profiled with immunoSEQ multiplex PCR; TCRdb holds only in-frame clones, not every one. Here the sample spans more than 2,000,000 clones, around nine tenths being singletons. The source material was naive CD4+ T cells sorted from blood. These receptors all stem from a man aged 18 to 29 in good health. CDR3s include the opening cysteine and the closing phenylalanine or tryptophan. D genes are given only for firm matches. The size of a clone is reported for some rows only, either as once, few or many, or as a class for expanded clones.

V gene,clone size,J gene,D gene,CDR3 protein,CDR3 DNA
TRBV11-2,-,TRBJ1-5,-,CASSDRLGAPQHF,TGTGCCAGCAGCGACAGGTTGGGAGCGCCCCAGCATTTT
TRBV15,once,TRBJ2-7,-,CATSRDRTAYEQYF,TGTGCCACCAGCAGAGATAGAACGGCCTACGAGCAGTACTTC
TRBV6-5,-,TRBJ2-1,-,CASSYSRQVGDEQFF,TGTGCCAGCAGTTATAGTCGGCAGGTCGGGGATGAGCAGTTCTTC
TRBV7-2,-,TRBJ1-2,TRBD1,CASSLLTGMVEGYGYTF,TGTGCCAGCAGCTTACTGACAGGGATGGTGGAGGGCTATGGCTACACCTTC
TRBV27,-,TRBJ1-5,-,CASSAWLGGNQPQHF,TGTGCCAGCAGTGCTTGGTTGGGAGGCAATCAGCCCCAGCATTTT
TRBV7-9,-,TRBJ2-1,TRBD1,CASSRLLDRGNYNEQFF,TGTGCCAGCAGCCGACTTCTGGACAGGGGAAATTACAATGAGCAGTTCTTC
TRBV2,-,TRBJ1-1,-,CASSEDTQMNTEAFF,TGTGCCAGCAGTGAAGATACACAAATGAACACTGAAGCTTTCTTT
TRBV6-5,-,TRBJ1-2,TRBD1,CASSSDRGRETNGYTF,TGTGCCAGCAGTTCAGACAGGGGGCGAGAAACGAATGGCTACACCTTC
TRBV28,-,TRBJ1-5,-,CASSSVTGPSNQPQHF,TGTGCCAGCAGTTCGGTTACTGGTCCCTCCAATCAGCCCCAGCATTTT
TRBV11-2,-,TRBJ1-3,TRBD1,CASSSLSPTGVVPGNTIYF,TGTGCCAGCAGCTCGTTATCACCCACAGGGGTAGTCCCTGGAAACACCATATATTTT
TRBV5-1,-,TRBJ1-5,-,CASSLAAGQNQPQHF,TGCGCCAGCAGCTTGGCCGCAGGGCAAAATCAGCCCCAGCATTTT
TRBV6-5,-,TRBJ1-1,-,CASSLRWAITEAFF,TGTGCCAGCAGTTTAAGATGGGCCATTACTGAAGCTTTCTTT
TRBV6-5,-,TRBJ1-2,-,CASSYSTAGFYGYTF,TGTGCCAGCAGTTACTCGACGGCTGGGTTTTATGGCTACACCTTC
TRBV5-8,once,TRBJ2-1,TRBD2,CASSFGLAGGPANEQFF,TGTGCCAGCAGCTTCGGGCTAGCGGGGGGGCCGGCCAATGAGCAGTTCTTC
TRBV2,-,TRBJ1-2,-,CASSGQGPGYTF,TGTGCCAGCAGTGGGCAGGGGCCGGGCTACACCTTC
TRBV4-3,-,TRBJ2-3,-,CASSSRRSSTDTQYF,TGCGCCAGCAGCTCGAGGAGGTCTAGCACAGATACGCAGTATTTT
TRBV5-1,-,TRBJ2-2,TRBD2,CASSPSGGAFVAGELFF,TGCGCCAGCAGCCCTAGCGGGGGGGCGTTTGTTGCCGGGGAGCTGTTTTTT
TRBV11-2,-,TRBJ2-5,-,CASSLQGQETQYF,TGTGCCAGCAGCCTTCAAGGCCAAGAGACCCAGTACTTC
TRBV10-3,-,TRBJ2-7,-,CATEQGSTYEQYF,TGTGCCACTGAACAGGGAAGCACCTACGAGCAGTACTTC
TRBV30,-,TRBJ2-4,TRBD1,CAWSQLHPAGGNIQYF,TGTGCCTGGAGTCAACTCCACCCAGCAGGGGGCAATATTCAGTACTTC
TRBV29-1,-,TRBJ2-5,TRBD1,CSVEGTGDYLKETQYF,TGCAGCGTTGAAGGGACAGGGGATTACCTCAAAGAGACCCAGTACTTC
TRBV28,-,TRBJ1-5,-,CASTQWGVNQPQHF,TGTGCCAGCACCCAATGGGGGGTTAATCAGCCCCAGCATTTT
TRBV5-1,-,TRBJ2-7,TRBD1,CASSLWGTGELEQYF,TGCGCCAGCAGCTTGTGGGGGACAGGGGAACTCGAGCAGTACTTC
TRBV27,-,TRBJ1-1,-,CASSFGQRSNTEAFF,TGTGCCAGCAGTTTCGGGCAGAGATCGAACACTGAAGCTTTCTTT
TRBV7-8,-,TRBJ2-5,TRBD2,CASSPRPLAGGETQYF,TGTGCCAGCAGCCCTAGGCCCTTAGCGGGGGGGGAGACCCAGTACTTC
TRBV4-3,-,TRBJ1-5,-,CASSQDSSIAQPQHF,TGCGCCAGCAGCCAAGATTCCAGTATCGCTCAGCCCCAGCATTTT
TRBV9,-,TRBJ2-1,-,CASSVLMGEQFF,TGTGCCAGCAGCGTCCTTATGGGCGAGCAGTTCTTC
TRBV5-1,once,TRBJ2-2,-,CASSSNLAWDALGELFF,TGCGCCAGCAGCTCTAATCTAGCGTGGGACGCCCTCGGGGAGCTGTTTTTT
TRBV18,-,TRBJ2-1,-,CASSPPSEGEQFF,TGTGCCAGCTCACCGCCCTCAGAGGGGGAGCAGTTCTTC
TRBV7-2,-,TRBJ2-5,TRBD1,CASSLGDRGGDRETQYF,TGTGCCAGCAGCTTAGGGGACAGGGGTGGGGACCGGGAGACCCAGTACTTC
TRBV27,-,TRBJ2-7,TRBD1,CASRRQGDTYEQYF,TGTGCCAGCAGGAGACAGGGGGATACCTACGAGCAGTACTTC
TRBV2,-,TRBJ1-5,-,CASSDNSYSNQPQHF,TGTGCCAGCAGTGATAACAGCTATAGCAATCAGCCCCAGCATTTT
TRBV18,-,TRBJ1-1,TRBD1,CASSPQESRQGNLRFF,TGTGCCAGCTCACCACAAGAAAGCCGACAGGGGAACCTTCGCTTCTTT
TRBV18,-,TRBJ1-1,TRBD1,CASSPPRGLMNTEAFF,TGTGCCAGCTCACCACCCAGGGGGCTGATGAACACTGAAGCTTTCTTT
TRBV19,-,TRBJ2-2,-,CASTKGTANTGELFF,TGTGCCAGTACCAAAGGGACGGCGAACACCGGGGAGCTGTTTTTT
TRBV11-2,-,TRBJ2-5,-,CASSLRGRGETQYF,TGTGCCAGCAGCTTACGGGGGAGAGGAGAGACCCAGTACTTC
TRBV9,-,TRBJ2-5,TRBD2,CASSVDSGGETQYF,TGTGCCAGCAGCGTAGATAGCGGGGGAGAGACCCAGTACTTC
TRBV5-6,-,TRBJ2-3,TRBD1,CASSLVNYRGTDTQYF,TGTGCCAGCAGCTTGGTAAATTACAGGGGGACAGATACGCAGTATTTT
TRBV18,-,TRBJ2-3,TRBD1,CASSPRDRGTDTQYF,TGTGCCAGCTCACCGCGGGACAGGGGAACAGATACGCAGTATTTT
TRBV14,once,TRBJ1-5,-,CATSQGIGQPQHF,TGTGCCACTTCCCAGGGAATTGGACAGCCCCAGCATTTT
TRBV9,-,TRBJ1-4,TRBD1,CASSRGTDQLDEKLFF,TGTGCCAGCAGCCGTGGGACAGACCAACTAGATGAAAAACTGTTTTTT
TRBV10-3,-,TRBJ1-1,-,CAISAGPGQVNTEAFF,TGTGCCATCAGTGCCGGGCCCGGGCAGGTGAACACTGAAGCTTTCTTT
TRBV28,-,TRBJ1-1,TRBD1,CASSFPTGQGRNTEAFF,TGTGCCAGCAGTTTCCCCACGGGACAGGGGCGGAACACTGAAGCTTTCTTT
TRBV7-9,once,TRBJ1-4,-,CASSLAATNEKLFF,TGTGCCAGCAGCTTAGCAGCAACTAATGAAAAACTGTTTTTT
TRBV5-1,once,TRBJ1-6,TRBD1,CASSSTGGVSPLHF,TGCGCCAGCAGCTCGACAGGGGGAGTTTCACCCCTCCACTTT
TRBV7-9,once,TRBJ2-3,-,CASSFPGSRTDTQYF,TGTGCCAGCAGCTTCCCAGGGAGCCGCACAGATACGCAGTATTTT
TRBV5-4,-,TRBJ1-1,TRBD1,CASSAPGQPMNTEAFF,TGTGCCAGCAGCGCACCGGGACAGCCTATGAACACTGAAGCTTTCTTT
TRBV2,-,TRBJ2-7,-,CASRAVGYEQYF,TGTGCCAGCAGGGCGGTCGGCTACGAGCAGTACTTC
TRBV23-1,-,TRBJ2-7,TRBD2,CASSPVAGPLSYEQYF,TGCGCCAGCAGTCCTGTAGCGGGTCCCCTCTCCTACGAGCAGTACTTC
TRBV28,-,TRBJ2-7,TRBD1,CASSLTGSEQYF,TGTGCCAGCAGTTTGACAGGGTCCGAGCAGTACTTC
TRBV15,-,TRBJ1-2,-,CATSRDRVGVPNYGYTF,TGTGCCACCAGCAGAGATCGGGTCGGAGTTCCAAACTATGGCTACACCTTC
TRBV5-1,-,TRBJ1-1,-,CASSLTAGNTEAFF,TGCGCCAGCAGCTTAACGGCGGGGAACACTGAAGCTTTCTTT
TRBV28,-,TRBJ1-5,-,CASSTPEGRVEPQHF,TGTGCCAGCAGTACCCCGGAAGGGAGGGTAGAGCCCCAGCATTTT
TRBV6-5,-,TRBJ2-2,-,CASRRDSATGELFF,TGTGCCAGCAGAAGGGACTCGGCCACCGGGGAGCTGTTTTTT
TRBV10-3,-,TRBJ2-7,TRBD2,CAIRPLAGDEQYF,TGTGCCATCAGACCACTAGCGGGGGACGAGCAGTACTTC
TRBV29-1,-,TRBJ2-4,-,CSVEFVAKNIQYF,TGCAGCGTCGAATTCGTAGCCAAAAACATTCAGTACTTC
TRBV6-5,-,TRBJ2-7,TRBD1,CASSSPDRRRWEQYF,TGTGCCAGCAGTTCCCCGGACAGGCGACGGTGGGAGCAGTACTTC
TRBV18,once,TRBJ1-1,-,CASYSSWGTEAFF,TGTGCCAGCTATTCGAGCTGGGGAACTGAAGCTTTCTTT
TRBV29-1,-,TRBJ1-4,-,CSVARSSNEKLFF,TGCAGCGTCGCCCGATCCTCTAATGAAAAACTGTTTTTT